These 4 T cell receptor beta chains came from one sample sequenced in a study of response to subunit inactivated influenza vaccine. MiXCR was run by TCRdb on the RT-PCR reads, yielding one entry per CDR3 protein. This sample yields 530,000 or so distinct CDR3 sequences, of which approximately 10% are seen a single time; roughly 10% belongs to the top ten. The sample in question was PBMCs from blood, obtained on the day of vaccination. The receptor source for this set is a man between 50 and 59 years old who received an inactivated influenza vaccine.

This clonotype was seen ten or more times. V is TRBV28 and J is TRBJ2-7; D ambiguous. CDR1 and CDR2 from the germline V gene are MDHEN and SYDVKM. The length of the CDR3 is 15 residues. V gave up 0 bases and J gave up 4 bases, with 13 bases separating them. For the CDR3, the DNA is TGTGCCAGCAGTTTATGGTACCAAGGGTATTACGAGCAGTACTTC. It encodes CASSLWYQGYYEQYF.

V usage is TRBV12-3 or TRBV12-4 and J usage is TRBJ2-5; 11 bases map to TRBD1. Unmatched junction bases numbered 12, after V lost 5 bases and J lost 7 bases. The CDR3 has 16 residues. DNA of the CDR3: TGTGCCAGCAGTACCCTCGGACAGGGGGCGAGCGGGACCCAGTACTTC. Encoded protein: CASSTLGQGASGTQYF.

This chain links TRBV19 with TRBJ2-5, with a weak D call TRBD1 (7 bases). This CDR3 region has 16 residues. CDR1 is LNHDA, CDR2 SQIVND, per germline (reference sequence). V gave up 3 bases and J gave up 2 bases, with 16 bases separating them. The CDR3 coding sequence is TGTGCCAGTAGTATTGGGGGGACAGCGTCTCAAGAGACCCAGTACTTC. This gives the protein CASSIGGTASQETQYF.

This clonotype showed up just a few times. V is TRBV29-1 and J is TRBJ2-1; D possibly corresponds to TRBD1 (6 bases). CDR1 is SQVTM, CDR2 ANQGSEA, per germline. The CDR3 length is 16 residues. Trimming shortened V by 4 bases and J by 0 bases, and 16 bases separated the two germline ends. The CDR3 nucleotides are TGCAGCGTTGCCGGGACACAGAGTCCCTCCTACAATGAGCAGTTCTTC. It yields the protein CSVAGTQSPSYNEQFF.